This paragraph reports one T cell receptor (beta chain). Its recognized antigen is unknown. It has no much larger one-base neighbor in the sample; base qualities were not kept. The cohort comprised some 730 healthy bone marrow donors. All cohort members were sampled while nominally healthy, although unrecorded immune exposures were likely present. The donor tested CMV seropositive and was one of the 289 seropositive cohort members. A peripheral blood sample was collected from each donor, and TCR beta sequencing was performed on peripheral blood mononuclear cells. The Qiagen DNeasy Blood Extraction Kit was used to extract genomic DNA from the blood cell samples. The germline V gene (reference sequence) sets CDR1 to SGHNT and CDR2 to YYREEE. There are 16 amino acids in the CDR3, from cysteine to phenylalanine inclusive. Only the CDR3 DNA stays, 48 bases, in frame from base 1. Ends trimmed: V by 2 bases, J by 1 base; bases unmatched to a gene: 6.

The data are from a study of cytomegalovirus exposure and HLA in healthy donors (dated by TCRdb to 2015 to 2018). At the level of the whole study: An earlier analysis of some 500 of the donors reported approximately 300 Gb of sequence data and roughly 100 million unique TCR beta sequences from 150 million to 200 million T cells. Approximately 300 gigabases of sequencing data and 91 million or so unique TCR sequences made up an early release that covered 640 HLA-typed donors. Of the approximately 400 genotyped donors, over 80% were placed in the genetic ancestry cluster associated with self-reported Caucasian donors. The study was designed to test whether signatures of past pathogen exposure could be identified by cataloging public T cell receptors. Using immunosequencing, the study profiled T cell repertoires from some 670 subjects and related those repertoires to cytomegalovirus serostatus. A separate validation cohort of some 130 different subjects was used in addition to the roughly 670-subject first cohort. To predict cytomegalovirus infection status, the study combined high-throughput TCR immunosequencing, statistical association of individual TCRs with disease status, and machine learning. A later analysis re-examined previously published TCR beta repertoires from just over 650 donors and added high-resolution HLA genotyping to investigate patterns of TCR occurrence. In the later analysis, no new phenotypic data were used to find candidate immune exposures; instead, reliance was placed on TCR beta sequences and their occurrence across donors. To decide whether each TCR beta V gene segment behaved as functional or pseudogenic, an earlier analysis of fewer than 750 of the donors relied on high-throughput TCR beta sequencing. Donor age, sex, ethnicity and CMV serostatus were compiled together with the repertoire data. A later genetic analysis used genome-wide SNP genotypes for about 60% of the roughly 700 donors, treating that subset as a discovery cohort. Every discovery cohort repertoire had been produced on one sequencing platform. HLA typing covered class I and class II loci at four-digit resolution. The number of donors typed differed by locus, with 629-630 for A, B, C, DRB1 and DQB1, roughly 520 for DQA1, approximately 580 for DPA1, and approximately 470 for DPB1. Because of strong linkage in the cohort, roughly five DR-DQ haplotypes were treated as single units for association and clustering. Among roughly 400 genotyped donors of the cohort, an average of approximately 240,000 unique TCR beta nucleotide sequences was sequenced per donor, of which approximately 18% were non-productive.

Broad study findings and their caveats: Broadly in line with IMGT annotations, most TCR beta V segments showed up in productive rearrangements about 87% or about 30% of the time in an earlier analysis of several hundred of the donors. HLA typing was unavailable for some donors at each locus, so association tests used only the typed subset. A later analysis associated 16,951 TCR beta sequences with specific HLA alleles at a false discovery rate of 0.05. In this cohort, only TCR beta chains were sequenced, and detectable features were limited by the absence of alpha or paired-chain data. An association between a missense DCLRE1C variant and V-gene and J-gene trimming of TCR beta chains was found in a later genetic analysis and replicated in an independent cohort. The authors suggested that the approach could potentially be extended to other disease states and immunological phenotypes. A further reported finding was that TCR beta sequences accurately predicted the HLA-A and HLA-B alleles for most subjects in the first cohort. A few of the identified cytomegalovirus-associated TCR beta chains were confirmed in vitro to be specific for cytomegalovirus antigens. Compared with the 666-donor mean, donors in an Asian-associated ancestry cluster had fewer N-insertions in productive TCRs, according to a later genetic analysis. The only immune exposure information available for the cohort was CMV serostatus. Cytomegalovirus status was reported to be diagnosed by the classifier with high specificity and sensitivity in both the original and validation cohorts. Presence/absence analyses assumed roughly uniform sequencing depth across donors, an assumption that may not hold. A cluster of highly shared sequence variants was judged likely to be a technical artifact of the sequencing pipeline. Assigning TCR associations to individual alleles was difficult when HLA alleles, especially DR and DQ, strongly co-occurred. A total of 150 to 200 TCR beta chains were listed by the study as associated with cytomegalovirus. A later analysis found that most CMV-associated TCR beta chains appeared HLA-restricted, with HLA associations seemingly driven largely by CMV exposure. In a later analysis, HLA-associated TCR beta chains showed more clonal expansion and lower generation probabilities than non-associated chains that were equally common. Because the 87-base-pair reads could not distinguish some IMGT-functional V segments, including TRBV6-2 and TRBV6-3, those segments were excluded. In a later analysis, several top co-occurrence clusters were reported to appear linked to parvovirus B19, influenza, CMV and Epstein-Barr virus. Linkage disequilibrium might explain the correlated functional status among segregating V segments, but an unknown experimental factor could not be excluded. Because counts were too low, about 18 rarely observed V segments, including chromosome 9 orphons, were excluded from the earlier analysis of around 640 of the donors. A later analysis found that TCR association rates varied across HLA loci, with DRB1 alleles showing the most associated TCRs and HLA-C alleles the fewest. Most TCR sequences were observed very rarely across donors, whereas some public TCRs were present in many individuals.

The method was the immunoSEQ multiplex PCR assay. For the multiplex PCR, a mixture combining 60 forward primers for TCR Vbeta segments and 13 reverse primers for TCR Jbeta segments was used. Amplification of the CDR3 region of rearranged TCR beta genes was performed with a multiplex PCR assay on genomic DNA. Amplified TCR beta libraries were sequenced as 87-base-pair reads on the Illumina HiSeq System. The study's processing was this. Across the 500 to 850 repertoires, a later analysis counted roughly 84 million unique TCR beta chains, around 11 million of which were shared by at least two donors. Raw reads were error-corrected and collapsed into unique sequences by a nearest-neighbor algorithm in which closely related sequences were merged to remove PCR and sequencing errors. CDR3 sequences were aligned to IMGT reference sequences to assign V, D and J gene segments. Each retained sequence needed at least a six-nucleotide match to both a V gene segment and a J gene segment. Rearrangements were classified as productive when the CDR3 lacked stop codons and remained in frame with V and J, and all other rearrangements were classified as non-productive. Following IMGT convention, CDR3 was defined as the stretch from the second conserved V-encoded cysteine up to the conserved J-encoded phenylalanine. Sequences without an unambiguous match to a single V gene segment were excluded from the earlier analysis of approximately 600 of the donors. An earlier analysis of approximately 590 of the donors called V segments functional above 56.7% productive rearrangements and segregating when the between-donor standard deviation exceeded 5%. A statistical classification framework was built to diagnose cytomegalovirus status from the catalog of TCR beta chain sequences. In a later analysis, TCR nucleotide sequences were compared against IMGT/GENE-DB human TR gene sequences so that V and J genes could be assigned. In a later analysis, CDR3 sequences and most-parsimonious VDJ recombination scenarios were assigned using the TCRdist pipeline. A later analysis defined each TCR beta chain by its CDR3 amino acid sequence plus V-gene family, and excluded reads lacking a unique V-gene family. As a way to deal with suspected cross-contamination and a sequencing artifact, a later analysis dropped over 550 nucleotide sequences that were highly shared and had low generation probability. A later analysis calculated a clonal expansion index for each public chain from normalized within-repertoire ranks of inferred template counts. Generation probabilities in a later analysis came from a VDJ recombination model fitted to out-of-frame rearrangements, and those results were checked against IGoR. Hypergeometric tests were used in a later analysis to score TCR-TCR, TCR-HLA and TCR-CMV co-occurrence, with a repertoire-size bias correction applied to the TCR pairs. In a later analysis, false discovery rates were estimated by permuting HLA or CMV assignments 20 times. A later analysis grouped co-occurring TCRs with DBSCAN, adding TCRdist sequence similarity when clustering within HLA-allele-positive subsets. For co-occurrence clustering, repertoires with fewer than 30,000 or more than 120,000 public chains were excluded, along with roughly 5 repertoires with anomalous nucleotide sharing. What TCRdb holds here is the immuneACCESS table cut down to in-frame rearrangements. Part of the clones is not present; checked against another copy, under half of the missing clones reflect an unresolved V gene, and the others are unexplained. V and J calls and clone size are those listed in that table; D and trimming were worked out from the DNA. In this sample the table shows roughly 200,000 clones, around 64% of which occur a single time. About 2.8% of the sample goes to the ten largest clones.

The chain was built from TRBV5-4 and TRBJ2-5; the central 9 bases match TRBD1. The sequencing input was PBMCs. The sequence was collected from a man aged 35 to 55 in good health and CMV-seropositive. The DNA is TGTGCCAGCAGCTTAAGGGACAGGGCCTTCCAAGAGACCCAGTACTTC. It is translated as CASSLRDRAFQETQYF.